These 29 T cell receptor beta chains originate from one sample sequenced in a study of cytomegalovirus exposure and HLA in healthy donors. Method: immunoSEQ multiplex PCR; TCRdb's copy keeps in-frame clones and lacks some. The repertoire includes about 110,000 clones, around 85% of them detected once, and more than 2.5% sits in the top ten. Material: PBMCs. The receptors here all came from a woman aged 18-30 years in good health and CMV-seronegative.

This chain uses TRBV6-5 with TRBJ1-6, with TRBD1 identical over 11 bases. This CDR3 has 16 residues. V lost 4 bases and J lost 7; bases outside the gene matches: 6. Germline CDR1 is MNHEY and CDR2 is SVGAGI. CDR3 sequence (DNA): TGTGCCAGCAGTTCCGCGGACAGGGGGCTGAATTCACCCCTCCACTTT. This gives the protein CASSSADRGLNSPLHF.

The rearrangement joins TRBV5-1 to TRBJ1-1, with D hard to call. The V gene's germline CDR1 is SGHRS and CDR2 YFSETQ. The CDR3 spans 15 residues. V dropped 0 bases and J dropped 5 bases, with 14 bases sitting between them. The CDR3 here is CASSLGGGERTEAFF. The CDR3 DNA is TGCGCCAGCAGCTTGGGAGGCGGGGAACGGACTGAAGCTTTCTTT.

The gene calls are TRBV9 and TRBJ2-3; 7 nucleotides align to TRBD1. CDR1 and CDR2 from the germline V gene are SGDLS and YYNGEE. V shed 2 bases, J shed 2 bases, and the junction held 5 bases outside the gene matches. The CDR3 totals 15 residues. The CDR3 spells CASSVGDRDTDTQYF. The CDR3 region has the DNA TGTGCCAGCAGCGTTGGTGACAGGGACACAGATACGCAGTATTTT. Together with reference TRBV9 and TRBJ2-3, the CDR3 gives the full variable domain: DSGVTQTPKHLITATGQRVTLRCSPRSGDLSVYWYQQSLDQGLQFLIQYYNGEERAKGNILERFSAQQFPDLHSELNLSSLELGDSALYFCASSVGDRDTDTQYFGPGTRLTVL.

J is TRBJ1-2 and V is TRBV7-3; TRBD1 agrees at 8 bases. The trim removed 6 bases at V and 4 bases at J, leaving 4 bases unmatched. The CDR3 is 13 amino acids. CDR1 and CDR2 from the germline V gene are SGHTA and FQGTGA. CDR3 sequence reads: CASSLGTGYGYTF. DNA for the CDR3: TGTGCCAGCAGTTTAGGGACAGGCTATGGCTACACCTTC.

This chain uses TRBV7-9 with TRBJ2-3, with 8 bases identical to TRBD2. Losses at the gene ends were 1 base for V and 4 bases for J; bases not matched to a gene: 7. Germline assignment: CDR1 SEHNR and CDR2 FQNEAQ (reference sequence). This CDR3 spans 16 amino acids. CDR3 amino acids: CASSLVALAVADTQYF. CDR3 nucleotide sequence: TGTGCCAGCAGCTTAGTAGCACTAGCGGTAGCAGATACGCAGTATTTT.

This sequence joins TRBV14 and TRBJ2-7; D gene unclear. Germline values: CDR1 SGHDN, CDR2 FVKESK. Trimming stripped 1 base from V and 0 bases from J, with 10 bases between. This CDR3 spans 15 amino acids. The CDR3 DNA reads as TGTGCCAGCAGCCAAGGCTTTCTCGGCTCCTACGAGCAGTACTTC. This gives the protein CASSQGFLGSYEQYF.

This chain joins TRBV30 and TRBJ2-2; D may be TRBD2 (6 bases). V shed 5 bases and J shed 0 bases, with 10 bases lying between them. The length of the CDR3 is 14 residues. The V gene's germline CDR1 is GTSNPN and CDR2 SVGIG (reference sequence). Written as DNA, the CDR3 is TGTGCCTGGGCTCGACTAGCGAACACCGGGGAGCTGTTTTTT. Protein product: CAWARLANTGELFF.

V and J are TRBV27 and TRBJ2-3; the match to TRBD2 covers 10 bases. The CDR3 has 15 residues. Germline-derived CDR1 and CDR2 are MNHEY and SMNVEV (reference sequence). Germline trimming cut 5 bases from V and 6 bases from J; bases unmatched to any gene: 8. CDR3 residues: CASSPRTSGGDTQYF. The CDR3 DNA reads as TGTGCCAGCAGTCCCAGGACTAGCGGTGGGGATACGCAGTATTTT.

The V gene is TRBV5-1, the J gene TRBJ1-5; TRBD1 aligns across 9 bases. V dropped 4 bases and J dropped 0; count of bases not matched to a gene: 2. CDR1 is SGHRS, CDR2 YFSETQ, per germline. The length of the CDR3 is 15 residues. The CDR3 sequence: CASSQTGGSNQPQHF. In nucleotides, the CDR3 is TGCGCCAGCAGCCAGACAGGGGGTAGCAATCAGCCCCAGCATTTT.

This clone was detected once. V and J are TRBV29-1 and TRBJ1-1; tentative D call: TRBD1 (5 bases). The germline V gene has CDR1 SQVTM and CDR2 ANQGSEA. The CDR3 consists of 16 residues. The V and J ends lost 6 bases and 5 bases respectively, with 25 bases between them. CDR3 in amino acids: CSVTGVHIGSGTEAFF. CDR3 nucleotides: TGCAGCGTAACGGGGGTACACATCGGCTCGGGGACTGAAGCTTTCTTT.

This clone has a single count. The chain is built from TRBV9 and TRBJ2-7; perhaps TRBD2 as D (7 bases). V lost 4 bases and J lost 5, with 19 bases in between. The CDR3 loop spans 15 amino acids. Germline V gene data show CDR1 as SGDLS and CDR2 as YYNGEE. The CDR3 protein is CASSLGGGPGDEQYF. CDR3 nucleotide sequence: TGTGCCAGCAGCCTTGGGGGGGGCCCGGGAGACGAGCAGTACTTC.

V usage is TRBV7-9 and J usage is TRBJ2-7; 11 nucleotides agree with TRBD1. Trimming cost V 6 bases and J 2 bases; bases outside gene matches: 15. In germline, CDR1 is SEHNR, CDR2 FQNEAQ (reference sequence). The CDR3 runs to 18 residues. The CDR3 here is CASRHIHRDRGTPYEQYF. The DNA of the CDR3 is TGTGCCAGCAGGCACATACACCGGGACAGGGGGACCCCCTACGAGCAGTACTTC.

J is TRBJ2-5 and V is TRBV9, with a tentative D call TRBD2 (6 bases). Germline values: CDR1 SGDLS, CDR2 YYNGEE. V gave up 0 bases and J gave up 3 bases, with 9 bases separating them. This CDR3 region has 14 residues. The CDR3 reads CASSVAGGEETQYF. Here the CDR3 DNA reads TGTGCCAGCAGCGTAGCTGGAGGGGAAGAGACCCAGTACTTC.

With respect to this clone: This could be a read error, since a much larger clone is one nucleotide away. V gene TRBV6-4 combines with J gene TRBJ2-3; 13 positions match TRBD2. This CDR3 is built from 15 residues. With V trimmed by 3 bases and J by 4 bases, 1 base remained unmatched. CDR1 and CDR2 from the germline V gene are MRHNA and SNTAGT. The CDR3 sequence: CASSELAGGPDTQYF. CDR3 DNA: TGTGCCAGCAGTGAACTAGCGGGGGGGCCAGATACGCAGTATTTT.

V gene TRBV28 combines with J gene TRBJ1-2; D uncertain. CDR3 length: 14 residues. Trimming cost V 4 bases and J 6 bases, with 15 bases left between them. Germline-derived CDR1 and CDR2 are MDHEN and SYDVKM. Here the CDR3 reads CASSSAKVRHGYTF. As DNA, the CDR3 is TGTGCCAGCAGTTCAGCGAAAGTGAGGCATGGCTACACCTTC.

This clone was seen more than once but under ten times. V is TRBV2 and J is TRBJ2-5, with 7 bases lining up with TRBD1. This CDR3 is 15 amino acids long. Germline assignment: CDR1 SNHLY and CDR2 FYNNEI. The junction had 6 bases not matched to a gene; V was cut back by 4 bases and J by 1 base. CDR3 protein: CASSADRARQETQYF. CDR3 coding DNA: TGTGCCAGCAGTGCCGACAGGGCCCGCCAAGAGACCCAGTACTTC.

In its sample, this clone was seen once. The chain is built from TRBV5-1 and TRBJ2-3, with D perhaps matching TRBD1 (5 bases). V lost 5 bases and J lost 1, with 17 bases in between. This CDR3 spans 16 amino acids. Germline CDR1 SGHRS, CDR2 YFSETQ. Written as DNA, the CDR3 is TGCGCCAGCAGAACCGCGAAGGGGTCAGGCACAGATACGCAGTATTTT. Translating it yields CASRTAKGSGTDTQYF.

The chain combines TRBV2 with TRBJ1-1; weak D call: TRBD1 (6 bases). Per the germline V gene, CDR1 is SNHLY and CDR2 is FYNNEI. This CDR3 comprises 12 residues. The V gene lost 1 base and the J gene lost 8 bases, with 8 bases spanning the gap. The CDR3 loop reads CASSEGGTEAFF. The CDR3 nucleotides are TGTGCCAGCAGTGAAGGAGGGACAGAAGCTTTCTTT.

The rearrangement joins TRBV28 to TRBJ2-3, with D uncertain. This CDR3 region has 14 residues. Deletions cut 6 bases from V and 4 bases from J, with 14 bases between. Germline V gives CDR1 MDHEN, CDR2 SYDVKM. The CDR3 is CASRSGAGADTQYF. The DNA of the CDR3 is TGTGCCAGCAGGTCGGGTGCCGGCGCAGATACGCAGTATTTT.

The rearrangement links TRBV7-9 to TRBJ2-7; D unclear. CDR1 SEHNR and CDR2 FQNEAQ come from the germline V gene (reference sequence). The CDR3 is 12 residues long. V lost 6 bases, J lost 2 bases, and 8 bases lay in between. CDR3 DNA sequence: TGTGCCAGCAGTTATGACACCTACGAGCAGTACTTC. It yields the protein CASSYDTYEQYF.

CDR3 DNA: TGTGCCTGGAACCAGGGGTATGAGCAGTTCTTC. This encodes CAWNQGYEQFF. The chain employs TRBV30 and TRBJ2-1; weak D call: TRBD1 (6 bases). The CDR3 covers 11 residues. The V and J ends lost 4 bases and 8 bases respectively, with 9 bases between them. The germline CDR1 and CDR2 sequences are GTSNPN and SVGIG (reference sequence).

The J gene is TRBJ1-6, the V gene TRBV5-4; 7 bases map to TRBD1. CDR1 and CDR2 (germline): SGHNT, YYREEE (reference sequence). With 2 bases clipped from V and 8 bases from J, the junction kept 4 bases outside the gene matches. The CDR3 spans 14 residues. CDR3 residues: CASSFQGEDSPLHF. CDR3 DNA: TGTGCCAGCAGCTTCCAGGGGGAGGATTCACCCCTCCACTTT.

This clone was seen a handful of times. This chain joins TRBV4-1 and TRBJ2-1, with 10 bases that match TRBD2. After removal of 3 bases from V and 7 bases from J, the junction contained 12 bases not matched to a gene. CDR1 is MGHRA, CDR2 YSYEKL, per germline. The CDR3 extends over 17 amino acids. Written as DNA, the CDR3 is TGCGCCAGCAGCCAGCGAGCGGGGGGGCCGGGGTTTAATGAGCAGTTCTTC. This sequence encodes CASSQRAGGPGFNEQFF.

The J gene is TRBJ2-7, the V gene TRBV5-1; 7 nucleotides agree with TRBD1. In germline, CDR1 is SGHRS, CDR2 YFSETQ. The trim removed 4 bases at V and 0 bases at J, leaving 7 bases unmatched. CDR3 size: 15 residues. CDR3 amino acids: CASSRDSTPSYEQYF. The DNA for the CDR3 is TGCGCCAGCAGCCGGGACAGCACCCCCTCCTACGAGCAGTACTTC. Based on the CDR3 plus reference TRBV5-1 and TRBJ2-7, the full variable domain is KAGVTQTPRYLIKTRGQQVTLSCSPISGHRSVSWYQQTPGQGLQFLFEYFSETQRNKGNFPGRFSGRQFSNSRSEMNVSTLELGDSALYLCASSRDSTPSYEQYFGPGTRLTVT.

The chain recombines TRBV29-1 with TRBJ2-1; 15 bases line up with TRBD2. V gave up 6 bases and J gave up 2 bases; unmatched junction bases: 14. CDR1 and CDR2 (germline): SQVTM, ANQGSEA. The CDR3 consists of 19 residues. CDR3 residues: CSVTGTSGGPKSTYNEQFF. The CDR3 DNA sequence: TGCAGCGTCACGGGGACTAGCGGGGGGCCTAAAAGTACCTACAATGAGCAGTTCTTC.

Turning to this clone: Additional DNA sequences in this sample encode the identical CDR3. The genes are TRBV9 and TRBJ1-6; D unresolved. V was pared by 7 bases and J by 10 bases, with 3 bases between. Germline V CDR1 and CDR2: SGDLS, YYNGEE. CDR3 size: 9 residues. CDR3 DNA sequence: TGTGCCAGCGGCTCACCCCTCCACTTT. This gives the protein CASGSPLHF.

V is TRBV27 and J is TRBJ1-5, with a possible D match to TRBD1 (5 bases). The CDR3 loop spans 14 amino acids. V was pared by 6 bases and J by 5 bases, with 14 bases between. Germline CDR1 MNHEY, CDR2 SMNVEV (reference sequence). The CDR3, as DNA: TGTGCCAGCAGCTGGGGAAGGGGCGATCAGCCCCAGCATTTT. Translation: CASSWGRGDQPQHF.

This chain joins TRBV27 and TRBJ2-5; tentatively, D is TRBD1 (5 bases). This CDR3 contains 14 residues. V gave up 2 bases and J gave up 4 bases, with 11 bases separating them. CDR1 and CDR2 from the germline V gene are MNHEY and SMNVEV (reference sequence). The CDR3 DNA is TGTGCCAGCAGTTTAATGGGGCCGTCAGAGACCCAGTACTTC. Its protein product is CASSLMGPSETQYF.

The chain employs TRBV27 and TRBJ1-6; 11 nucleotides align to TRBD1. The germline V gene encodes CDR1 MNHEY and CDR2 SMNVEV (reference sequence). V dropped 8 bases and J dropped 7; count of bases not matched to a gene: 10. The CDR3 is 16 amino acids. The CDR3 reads CASGWGTGGRNSPLHF. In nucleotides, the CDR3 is TGTGCCAGCGGGTGGGGGACAGGGGGAAGAAATTCACCCCTCCACTTT.